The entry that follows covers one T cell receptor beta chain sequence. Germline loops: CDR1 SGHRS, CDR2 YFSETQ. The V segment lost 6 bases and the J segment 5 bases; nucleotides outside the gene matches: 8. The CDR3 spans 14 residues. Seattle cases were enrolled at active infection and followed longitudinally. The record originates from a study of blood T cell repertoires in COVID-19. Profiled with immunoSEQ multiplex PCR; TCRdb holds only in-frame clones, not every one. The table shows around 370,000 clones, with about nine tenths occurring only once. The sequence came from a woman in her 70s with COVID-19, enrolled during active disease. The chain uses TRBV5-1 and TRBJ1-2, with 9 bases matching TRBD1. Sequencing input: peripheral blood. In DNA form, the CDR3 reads TGCGCCAGCACCCGGGACAGGGTAGAATATGGCTACACCTTC. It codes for CASTRDRVEYGYTF.